The rows below give T cell receptor beta chains drawn from one sample of a study of blood T cell repertoires in COVID-19. The assay was immunoSEQ multiplex PCR, and TCRdb's table has in-frame clones only and misses some. The sample records 200,000 or so clones, about nine tenths being singletons. Sequenced sample: PBMCs or T cells enriched from blood (not recorded which). These receptors were collected from a man aged 25 to 45 in a cohort exposed to, infected with or recovered from COVID-19 (not recorded which). Each CDR3 is given with its conserved first and last residue. Fields, in order: clone size, V gene, J gene, D gene, CDR3 protein, CDR3 DNA. A D gene is named only where the DNA matches it firmly. Part of the rows lack a size; the others show once, few, many or a class for expanded clones.

size: NA
V: TRBV28
J: TRBJ1-5
D: NA
CDR3: CASSNPRVINQPQHF
DNA: TGTGCCAGCAGTAACCCCAGGGTAATAAATCAGCCCCAGCATTTT

size: NA
V: TRBV27
J: TRBJ2-2
D: TRBD1
CDR3: CASSFRDSPNTGELFF
DNA: TGTGCCAGCAGTTTTCGGGACAGCCCCAACACCGGGGAGCTGTTTTTT

size: NA
V: TRBV5-1
J: TRBJ1-1
D: NA
CDR3: CASNKGDMNTEAFF
DNA: TGCGCCAGCAATAAGGGGGATATGAACACTGAAGCTTTCTTT

size: NA
V: TRBV29-1
J: TRBJ2-1
D: NA
CDR3: CSVGVVPGAYNEQFF
DNA: TGCAGCGTTGGGGTTGTCCCGGGAGCCTACAATGAGCAGTTCTTC

size: once
V: TRBV27
J: TRBJ2-2
D: TRBD2
CDR3: CASSGHRASGRSAGELFF
DNA: TGTGCCAGCAGTGGTCATCGGGCTAGCGGGAGGTCCGCCGGGGAGCTGTTTTTT

size: NA
V: TRBV6-5
J: TRBJ2-7
D: TRBD2
CDR3: CASSAGAGVFIEQYF
DNA: TGTGCCAGCAGCGCCGGAGCGGGAGTTTTTATCGAGCAGTACTTC

size: NA
V: TRBV27
J: TRBJ2-2
D: NA
CDR3: CASSRQEPTNTGELFF
DNA: TGTGCCAGCAGTCGACAGGAACCCACGAACACCGGGGAGCTGTTTTTT

size: many
V: TRBV7-8
J: TRBJ1-5
D: NA
CDR3: CASSLVTGGYRDQPQHF
DNA: TGTGCCAGCAGCTTAGTTACGGGAGGGTATAGGGATCAGCCCCAGCATTTT

size: NA
V: TRBV20-1
J: TRBJ1-1
D: NA
CDR3: CSASPKQVHTEAFF
DNA: TGCAGTGCTAGTCCCAAACAGGTTCACACTGAAGCTTTCTTT

size: NA
V: TRBV18
J: TRBJ1-5
D: TRBD1
CDR3: CASSPQGENQPQHF
DNA: TGTGCCAGCTCACCCCAGGGGGAGAATCAGCCCCAGCATTTT

size: NA
V: TRBV11-2
J: TRBJ2-7
D: NA
CDR3: CASSLVRWAHEQYF
DNA: TGTGCCAGCAGCTTAGTTCGGTGGGCCCACGAGCAGTACTTC

size: NA
V: TRBV28
J: TRBJ2-2
D: NA
CDR3: CASTTGHTGELFF
DNA: TGTGCCAGCACCACAGGACACACCGGGGAGCTGTTTTTT

size: NA
V: TRBV6-4
J: TRBJ1-4
D: NA
CDR3: CASTRGAEGEKLFF
DNA: TGTGCCAGCACCCGGGGGGCTGAGGGGGAAAAACTGTTTTTT

size: few
V: TRBV27
J: TRBJ2-1
D: TRBD2
CDR3: CASSLWGLAGSVETEQFF
DNA: TGTGCCAGCAGTTTATGGGGACTAGCGGGAAGCGTCGAGACTGAGCAGTTCTTC

size: NA
V: TRBV12-3/TRBV12-4
J: TRBJ2-3
D: NA
CDR3: CASSLTEGVRYF
DNA: TGTGCCAGCAGCCTTACGGAGGGCGTTCGGTATTTT

size: NA
V: TRBV3-1/TRBV3-2
J: TRBJ2-1
D: TRBD2
CDR3: CASSQDNLAGFNEQFF
DNA: TGTGCCAGCAGCCAAGATAACCTAGCGGGGTTCAATGAGCAGTTCTTC

size: NA
V: TRBV10-2
J: TRBJ2-2
D: NA
CDR3: CASSESTGPLNTGELFF
DNA: TGCGCCAGCAGTGAGTCGACAGGCCCCTTGAACACCGGGGAGCTGTTTTTT

size: few
V: TRBV28
J: TRBJ1-2
D: NA
CDR3: CASISRGFSGYTF
DNA: TGTGCCAGCATTTCCCGGGGGTTCTCTGGCTACACCTTC

size: NA
V: TRBV19
J: TRBJ1-2
D: TRBD1
CDR3: CASSIRTGNYGYTF
DNA: TGTGCCAGTAGTATCCGGACAGGGAACTATGGCTACACCTTC

size: NA
V: TRBV6-2/TRBV6-3
J: TRBJ2-7
D: NA
CDR3: CASSHGSSYEQYF
DNA: TGTGCCAGCAGCCACGGGTCCTCCTACGAGCAGTACTTC

size: NA
V: TRBV29-1
J: TRBJ2-5
D: TRBD2
CDR3: CSGRLAGETQYF
DNA: TGCAGCGGCAGACTAGCCGGGGAGACCCAGTACTTC

size: NA
V: TRBV28
J: TRBJ2-2
D: NA
CDR3: CASSLPDTGELFF
DNA: TGTGCCAGCAGTTTACCGGACACGGGGGAGCTGTTTTTT

size: once
V: TRBV5-4
J: TRBJ1-5
D: TRBD1
CDR3: CASSANRGQPQHF
DNA: TGTGCCAGCAGCGCCAACAGGGGACAGCCCCAGCATTTT

size: NA
V: TRBV28
J: TRBJ2-5
D: NA
CDR3: CASNVQGAGETQYF
DNA: TGTGCCAGCAACGTACAGGGAGCCGGAGAGACCCAGTACTTC

size: NA
V: TRBV4-2
J: TRBJ2-1
D: TRBD2
CDR3: CASSQRLAGGVRQDNEQFF
DNA: TGTGCCAGCAGCCAACGTCTAGCGGGGGGTGTCAGACAGGACAATGAGCAGTTCTTC

size: once
V: TRBV3-1/TRBV3-2
J: TRBJ2-1
D: TRBD2
CDR3: CASSQVTSGYNEQFF
DNA: TGTGCCAGCAGCCAAGTTACTAGCGGCTACAATGAGCAGTTCTTC

size: NA
V: TRBV19
J: TRBJ1-1
D: NA
CDR3: CASSQPGHFNTEAFF
DNA: TGTGCCAGTAGTCAGCCGGGACACTTTAACACTGAAGCTTTCTTT

size: NA
V: TRBV28
J: TRBJ1-3
D: NA
CDR3: CASSMAGSSGNTIYF
DNA: TGTGCCAGCTCTATGGCGGGGAGCTCTGGAAACACCATATATTTT

size: NA
V: TRBV27
J: TRBJ1-4
D: NA
CDR3: CASSSRRGATNEKLFF
DNA: TGTGCCAGCAGTTCGCGCCGGGGAGCAACTAATGAAAAACTGTTTTTT

size: NA
V: TRBV5-8
J: TRBJ2-3
D: TRBD1
CDR3: CASSWTGFPADTQYF
DNA: TGTGCCAGCAGCTGGACAGGGTTCCCGGCAGATACGCAGTATTTT

size: NA
V: TRBV2
J: TRBJ1-6
D: NA
CDR3: CASSRGQNNSPLHF
DNA: TGTGCCAGCAGTAGAGGACAGAATAATTCACCCCTCCACTTT

size: once
V: TRBV28
J: TRBJ2-5
D: NA
CDR3: CASSLSETQYF
DNA: TGTGCCAGCAGTTTGTCTGAGACCCAGTACTTC

size: NA
V: TRBV3-1/TRBV3-2
J: TRBJ1-6
D: NA
CDR3: CASRVESRRNSPLHF
DNA: TGTGCCAGCAGGGTCGAAAGCAGGCGTAATTCACCCCTCCACTTT

size: NA
V: TRBV24-1
J: TRBJ2-1
D: TRBD1
CDR3: CATSRTGYNEQFF
DNA: TGTGCCACCAGTCGGACAGGGTACAATGAGCAGTTCTTC